The source of this T cell receptor beta chain is a study of Ad26.COV2.S vaccination and SARS-CoV-2 variants. Trimming took off 6 bases at V and 0 bases at J, with 17 bases between the two ends. The V gene's germline CDR1 is LNHDA and CDR2 SQIVND (reference sequence). This CDR3 spans 16 amino acids. To note about this clone: Its target is not known.

Whole-study findings and limits: Placebo and vaccine recipients had non-spike TCR breadth that was similar.

TCRdb's copy holds only in-frame clones and misses some; the assay was immunoSEQ multiplex PCR. Among about 350,000 clones listed, roughly 91% were seen once. Regarding treatment: around 19 received Ad26.COV2.S at low or high dose, single or two shots; a few received placebo; per-sample allocation not given. Samples were taken on day 63 after the first vaccine or placebo injection. In the vaccine, an Ad26 vector expressed the SARS-CoV-2 spike of the Wuhan strain. The source was peripheral blood, collected in a trial of Ad26.COV2.S vaccine versus placebo. The TCR was taken from a person aged 18 to 59 who received the Ad26.COV2.S COVID-19 vaccine or a placebo. The chain links TRBV19 to TRBJ2-5; tentative D call: TRBD2 (5 bases). The CDR3 sequence is CASSTTSEGDQETQYF. DNA of the CDR3: TGTGCCAGTAGCACCACCTCCGAGGGAGACCAAGAGACCCAGTACTTC.